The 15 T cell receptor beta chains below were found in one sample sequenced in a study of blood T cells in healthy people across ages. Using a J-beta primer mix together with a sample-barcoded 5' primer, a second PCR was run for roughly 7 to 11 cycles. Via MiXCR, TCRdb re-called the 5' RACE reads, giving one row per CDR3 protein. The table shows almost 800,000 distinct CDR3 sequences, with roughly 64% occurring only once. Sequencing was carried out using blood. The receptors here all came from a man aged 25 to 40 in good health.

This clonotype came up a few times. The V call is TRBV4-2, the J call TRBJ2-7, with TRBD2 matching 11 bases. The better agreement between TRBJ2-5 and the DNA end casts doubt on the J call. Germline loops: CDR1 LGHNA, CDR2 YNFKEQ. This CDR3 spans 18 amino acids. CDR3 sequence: CASSQDLASGRPYETQYF. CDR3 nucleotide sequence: TGTGCCAGCAGCCAAGATCTCGCTAGCGGGAGGCCTTACGAGACCCAGTACTTC.

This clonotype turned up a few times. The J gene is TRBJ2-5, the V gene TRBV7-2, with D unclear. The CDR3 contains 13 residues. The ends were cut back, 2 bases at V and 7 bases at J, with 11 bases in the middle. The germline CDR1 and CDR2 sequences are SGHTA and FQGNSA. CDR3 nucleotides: TGTGCCAGCAGCTTACAGGCAGCTGGGACCCAGTACTTC. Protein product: CASSLQAAGTQYF.

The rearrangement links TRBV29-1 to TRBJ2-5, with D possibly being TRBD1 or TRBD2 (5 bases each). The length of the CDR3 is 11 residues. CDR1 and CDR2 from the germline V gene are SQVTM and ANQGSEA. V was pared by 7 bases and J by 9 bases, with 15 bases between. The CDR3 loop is CSGVQGVSQYF. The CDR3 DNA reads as TGCAGCGGTGTCCAGGGAGTCTCCCAGTACTTC.

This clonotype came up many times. The CDR3 DNA is TGTGCCAGCAGTTTTACGGTATACAATGAGCAGTTCTTC. It yields the protein CASSFTVYNEQFF. V and J are TRBV28 and TRBJ2-1; no definite D call. Trimming took 3 bases from V and 4 from J, leaving 7 bases between them. The CDR3 totals 13 residues. Germline V gene sequence: CDR1 MDHEN, CDR2 SYDVKM.

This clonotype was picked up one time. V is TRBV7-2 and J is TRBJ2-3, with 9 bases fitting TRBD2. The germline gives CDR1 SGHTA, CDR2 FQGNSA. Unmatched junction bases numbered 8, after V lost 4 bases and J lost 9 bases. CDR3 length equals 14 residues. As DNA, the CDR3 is TGTGCCAGCAGCTCCCCACGACTAGCGGAAACGCAGTATTTT. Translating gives CASSSPRLAETQYF.

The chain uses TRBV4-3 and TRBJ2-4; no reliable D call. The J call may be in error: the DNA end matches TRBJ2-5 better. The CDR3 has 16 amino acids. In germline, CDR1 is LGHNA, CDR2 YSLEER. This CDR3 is CASSQEYLGRAETQYF. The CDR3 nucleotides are TGCGCCAGCAGCCAAGAATACCTGGGTAGGGCGGAGACCCAGTACTTC.

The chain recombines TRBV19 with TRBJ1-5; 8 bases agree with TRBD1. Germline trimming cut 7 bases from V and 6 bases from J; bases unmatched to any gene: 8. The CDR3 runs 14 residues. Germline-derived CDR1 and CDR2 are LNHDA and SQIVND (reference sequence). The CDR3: CASNDRGWSQPQHF. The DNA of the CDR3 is TGTGCCAGTAACGACAGGGGATGGAGTCAGCCCCAGCATTTT.

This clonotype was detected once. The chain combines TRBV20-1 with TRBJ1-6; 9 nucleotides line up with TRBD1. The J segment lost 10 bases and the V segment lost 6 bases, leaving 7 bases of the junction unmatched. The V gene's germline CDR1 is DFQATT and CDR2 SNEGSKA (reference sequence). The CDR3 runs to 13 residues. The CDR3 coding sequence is TGCAGTGCGGGACAGGGTAGAAGGTCACCCCTCCACTTT. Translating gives CSAGQGRRSPLHF.

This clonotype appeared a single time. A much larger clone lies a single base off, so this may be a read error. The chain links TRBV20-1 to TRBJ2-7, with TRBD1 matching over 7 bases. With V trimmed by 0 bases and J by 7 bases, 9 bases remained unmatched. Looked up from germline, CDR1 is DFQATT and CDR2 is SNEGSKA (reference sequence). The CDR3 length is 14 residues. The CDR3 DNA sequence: TGCAGTGCTAGAGATGGGACAGAATTCAATGAGCAGTACTTC. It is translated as CSARDGTEFNEQYF.

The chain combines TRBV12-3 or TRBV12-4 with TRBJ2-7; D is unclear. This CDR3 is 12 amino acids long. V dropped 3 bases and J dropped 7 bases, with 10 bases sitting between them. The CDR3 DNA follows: TGTGCCAGCAGTTTTGTTCGGCGTGAGCAGTACTTC. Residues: CASSFVRREQYF.

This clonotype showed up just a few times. CDR3 nucleotide sequence: TGCAGTGCTAGATTGCAGTGGCCCTCCTCCTACGAGCAGTACTTC. The encoded protein is CSARLQWPSSYEQYF. The genes are TRBV20-1 and TRBJ2-7; D gene unclear. The germline V gene encodes CDR1 DFQATT and CDR2 SNEGSKA (reference sequence). There are 15 residues in the CDR3. V shed 2 bases and J shed 0 bases, with 14 bases lying between them.

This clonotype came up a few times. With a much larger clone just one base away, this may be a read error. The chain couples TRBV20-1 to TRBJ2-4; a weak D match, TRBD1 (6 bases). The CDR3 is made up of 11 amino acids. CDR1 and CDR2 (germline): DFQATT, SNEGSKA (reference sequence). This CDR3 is CRGGSGWEQYF. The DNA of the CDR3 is TGCAGAGGGGGTAGTGGGTGGGAGCAGTACTTC.

CDR3 nucleotides: TGTGCCAGTACTTACGGACGGACACAAGAGACCCAGTACTTC. It translates to CASTYGRTQETQYF. The J gene is TRBJ2-5, the V gene TRBV13; D might be TRBD1 (5 bases). Between the trimmed V and J ends, which lost 9 bases and 2 bases, there was a span of 16 bases. The CDR3 consists of 14 residues. Germline V gene data show CDR1 as PRHDT and CDR2 as FYEKMQ (reference sequence).

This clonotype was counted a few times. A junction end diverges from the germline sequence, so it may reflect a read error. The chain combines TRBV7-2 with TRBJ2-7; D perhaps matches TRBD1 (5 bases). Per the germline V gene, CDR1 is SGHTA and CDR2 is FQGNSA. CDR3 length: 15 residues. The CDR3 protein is CASSLWGSADVEQYF. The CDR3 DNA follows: TGTGCTAGCAGCCTATGGGGCTCGGCGGACGTCGAGCAGTACTTC.

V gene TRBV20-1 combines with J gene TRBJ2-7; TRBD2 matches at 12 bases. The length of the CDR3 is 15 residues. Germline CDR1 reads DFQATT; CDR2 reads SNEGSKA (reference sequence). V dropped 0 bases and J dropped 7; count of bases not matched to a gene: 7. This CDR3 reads CSARDVTSGSNEQYF. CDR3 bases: TGCAGTGCTAGAGATGTGACTAGCGGGAGCAATGAGCAGTACTTC.